This TCR beta chain was profiled in a study of tumor and adjacent non-tumor tissue in lung cancer. Study overall: Millions of productive TCRbeta reads were obtained per sample on average.

Study conclusions and caveats: TCR diversity was significantly greater in tumor than normal lung tissue. Shorter survival was associated with higher TCR diversity in tumors. Normal lung showed higher cumulative top 100 clone frequency than tumor.

The CDR3 runs 11 residues. The germline V gene encodes CDR1 SQVTM and CDR2 ANQGSEA. Trimming removed 8 bases from V and 7 bases from J, with 15 bases in between. About this clonotype itself: Its cognate antigen is unknown.

This sample's RNA came from whole unsorted tissue. TCRbeta libraries were built with three rounds of nested PCR, modified from ARM-PCR. One entry per CDR3 protein results from TCRdb running MiXCR on the multiplex PCR reads. The sample lists around 66,000 distinct CDR3 sequences, about three quarters occurring once. Sequencing was performed on lung tumor tissue. The chain links TRBV29-1 to TRBJ2-7; D is uncertain. This TCR was sampled from a man aged 55 to 70 with non-small cell lung cancer. The CDR3 sequence is CSTFVPIEQYF. The CDR3, as DNA: TGCAGCACCTTCGTCCCTATAGAGCAGTACTTC.